The source of this T cell receptor (beta chain) is a study of cytomegalovirus exposure and HLA in healthy donors. As for the study in general: From HLA-typed donors, an early data release held around 80 million unique TCRs. Findings and limits, study-wide: Trimming of TCR beta V- and J-genes showed a link, identified in a later analysis, to a missense DCLRE1C variant. It was reported in a later analysis that an Asian-associated ancestry cluster showed fewer N-insertions than the 666-donor mean. Later, an analysis showed that TCR beta chains associated with HLA were more clonally expanded than others that were equally common.

Use of 60 Vbeta and 13 Jbeta primers characterized the PCR. Method: immunoSEQ multiplex PCR; TCRdb's copy keeps in-frame clones and lacks some. This sample has some 87,000 clones, with around four fifths found just once. This clone was detected only once. What it binds is not known. This CDR3 contains 15 residues. V lost 5 bases to trimming and J lost 2 bases; unmatched junction nucleotides: 5. Germline V gene sequence: CDR1 SEHNR, CDR2 FQNEAQ (reference sequence). The origin of this receptor is a man aged 25-40 years in good health and CMV-seronegative. The sample taken for sequencing was PBMCs. The chain has TRBV7-9 and TRBJ2-7; 11 bases match TRBD1. CDR3 nucleotides: TGTGCCAGCAGCCGGGGGACAGGGGGTCCCTACGAGCAGTACTTC. Translating gives CASSRGTGGPYEQYF.